This entry lists 26 T cell receptor beta chains sequenced from one sample in a study of T cells in localized non-small cell lung cancer (TCRdb year 2020). The library was produced with the immunoSEQ multiplex PCR assay. The clones in this table, taken by TCRdb from immuneACCESS, are in-frame only. Not every clone is retained; where verified, under half of the shortfall comes from an unresolved V gene, and the cause of the rest is unknown. The sample yields about 82,000 clones; about 78% were counted once. The top ten hold about 19% of the sample. Material: PBMCs, obtained before any cancer treatment. The receptors here all came from a man between 40 and 70 years old with stage II squamous cell lung carcinoma.

The V and J genes are TRBV14 and TRBJ2-3; 7 bases fit TRBD1. The CDR3 has 16 residues. The germline V gene encodes CDR1 SGHDN and CDR2 FVKESK. Losses at the gene ends were 4 bases for V and 0 bases for J; bases not matched to a gene: 7. The CDR3 loop reads CASSLLRDSSTDTQYF. DNA of the CDR3: TGTGCCAGCAGCCTCCTCCGGGACAGTAGCACAGATACGCAGTATTTT.

V is TRBV15 and J is TRBJ2-1; D is uncertain. Per the germline V gene, CDR1 is LNHNV and CDR2 is YYDKDF (reference sequence). The CDR3 length is 15 residues. Trimming cost V 1 base and J 0 bases, with 7 bases left between them. Written as DNA, the CDR3 is TGTGCCACCAGCAGAGTACTACACTCCTACAATGAGCAGTTCTTC. Its protein product is CATSRVLHSYNEQFF.

Here the CDR3 reads CASSQDRGFEQYF. In nucleotides, the CDR3 is TGCGCCAGCAGCCAAGATAGGGGGTTCGAGCAGTACTTC. The chain employs TRBV4-1 and TRBJ2-7, with TRBD1 as a possible D gene (6 bases). The CDR3 is 13 amino acids. Per the germline V gene, CDR1 is MGHRA and CDR2 is YSYEKL. V was cut by 0 bases and J by 6 bases, with 9 bases left in between.

The chain carries TRBV30 and TRBJ1-5, with 8 nucleotides matching TRBD1. V was pared by 6 bases and J by 5 bases, with 9 bases of the junction left unmatched. The CDR3 runs to 14 residues. Germline V CDR1 and CDR2: GTSNPN, SVGIG (reference sequence). CDR3: CACSPDRADQPQHF. The CDR3 DNA reads TGTGCCTGCAGTCCGGACAGGGCGGATCAGCCCCAGCATTTT.

The chain uses TRBV4-1 and TRBJ2-3; TRBD1 or TRBD2 may be the D gene (5 bases each). CDR1 is MGHRA and CDR2 is YSYEKL in the germline V gene. The CDR3 runs 16 residues. Trimming pared 1 base from V and 4 bases from J, leaving 15 bases between. The DNA of the CDR3 is TGCGCCAGCAGCCAAGGGGACCGGCGGGTCGCAGATACGCAGTATTTT. Translation: CASSQGDRRVADTQYF.

Only a few counts were recorded for this clone. CDR3 bases: TGCGCCAGCAGTGGGTCAGATAGCAATCAGCCCCAGCATTTT. Translated: CASSGSDSNQPQHF. The chain uses TRBV10-2 and TRBJ1-5; D ambiguous. Trimming took 4 bases from V and 0 from J, leaving 7 bases between them. The CDR3 runs to 14 residues. Germline V gene sequence: CDR1 WSHSY, CDR2 SAAADI.

The chain employs TRBV4-2 and TRBJ2-3, with D possibly matching TRBD2 (6 bases). The ends were cut back, 0 bases at V and 5 bases at J, with 15 bases in the middle. The CDR3 extends over 16 amino acids. Germline V CDR1 and CDR2: LGHNA, YNFKEQ. The CDR3 DNA is TGTGCCAGCAGCCAAGATCGATTCGGGAGTGGAGATACGCAGTATTTT. Translation: CASSQDRFGSGDTQYF.

The chain has TRBV28 and TRBJ1-2, with D possibly matching TRBD1 (5 bases). Looked up from germline, CDR1 is MDHEN and CDR2 is SYDVKM. The CDR3 is 12 residues long. The V end lost 6 bases, the J end lost 2 bases, and 7 bases lay between the germline ends. This CDR3 reads CASSGQNYGYTF. CDR3 nucleotides: TGTGCCAGCAGCGGACAAAACTATGGCTACACCTTC.

This sequence joins TRBV28 and TRBJ1-5, with a possible D match to TRBD1 (5 bases). The V and J ends lost 6 bases and 3 bases respectively, with 9 bases between them. The CDR3 loop spans 13 amino acids. In germline, CDR1 is MDHEN, CDR2 SYDVKM. The CDR3 loop reads CASRPGTNQPQHF. The DNA for the CDR3 is TGTGCCAGCAGACCGGGGACCAATCAGCCCCAGCATTTT.

V gene TRBV7-2 combines with J gene TRBJ2-1; 12 bases match TRBD2. Germline CDR1 and CDR2: SGHTA and FQGNSA. After removal of 5 bases from V and 9 bases from J, the junction contained 5 bases not matched to a gene. The CDR3 length is 14 residues. The chain's CDR3 is CASSPPSGGGEQFF. CDR3 bases: TGTGCCAGCAGCCCCCCTAGCGGGGGGGGTGAGCAGTTCTTC. The variable domain in full, with the rest retrieved from reference TRBV7-2 and TRBJ2-1, is GAGVSQSPSNKVTEKGKDVELRCDPISGHTALYWYRQSLGQGLEFLIYFQGNSAPDKSGLPSDRFSAERTGGSVSTLTIQRTQQEDSAVYLCASSPPSGGGEQFFGPGTRLTVL.

This clone was counted between two and nine times. The chain uses TRBV28 and TRBJ1-5; perhaps TRBD1 as D (5 bases). This CDR3 has 15 residues. CDR1 and CDR2 from the germline V gene are MDHEN and SYDVKM. V was clipped by 2 bases and J by 1 base, with 9 bases between them. The CDR3 DNA follows: TGTGCCAGCAGTTTACAGGGCAGGAGCAATCAGCCCCAGCATTTT. Protein: CASSLQGRSNQPQHF. Complete variable domain (other parts from reference TRBV28 and TRBJ1-5): DVKVTQSSRYLVKRTGEKVFLECVQDMDHENMFWYRQDPGLGLRLIYFSYDVKMKEKGDIPEGYSVSREKKERFSLILESASTNQTSMYLCASSLQGRSNQPQHFGDGTRLSIL.

The CDR3 region is CASSLRDWVLSEQFF. In DNA, the CDR3 is TGCGCCAGCAGCCTACGGGACTGGGTTTTGAGTGAGCAGTTCTTC. The J gene is TRBJ2-1, the V gene TRBV5-1; a possible D gene is TRBD2 (6 bases). CDR3 length: 15 residues. From germline, CDR1 is SGHRS and CDR2 YFSETQ. V lost 4 bases and J 9 bases, leaving 20 bases between the germline ends.

The J gene is TRBJ2-2, the V gene TRBV28, with D possibly matching TRBD2 (5 bases). V was trimmed by 2 bases and J by 2 bases, leaving 6 bases between them. Germline CDR1 MDHEN, CDR2 SYDVKM. The CDR3 has 14 residues. This chain's CDR3 is CASSLGLNTGELFF. Here the CDR3 DNA reads TGTGCCAGCAGTTTAGGACTTAACACCGGGGAGCTGTTTTTT.

The rearrangement uses TRBV27 and TRBJ1-2, with a tentative D call TRBD1 (5 bases). The germline V and J ends were trimmed by 2 bases and 5 bases, with 15 bases remaining between them. This CDR3 is 15 amino acids long. Germline CDR1 is MNHEY and CDR2 is SMNVEV (reference sequence). DNA of the CDR3: TGTGCCAGCAGTTTAGAGGGGTCCTTCACTTATGGCTACACCTTC. Translation gives CASSLEGSFTYGYTF.

This clone was picked up a small number of times. The chain couples TRBV11-2 to TRBJ2-7; 13 bases map to TRBD2. J was trimmed by 7 bases and V by 5 bases; bases with no gene match: 11. CDR3 length: 16 residues. The germline V gene encodes CDR1 SGHAT and CDR2 FQNNGV. CDR3 loop: CASSPGLAGSVREQYF. CDR3 DNA: TGTGCCAGCAGCCCGGGACTAGCGGGATCCGTACGGGAGCAGTACTTC.

This clone has a single count. The J gene is TRBJ2-3, the V gene TRBV28; 10 positions match TRBD2. Germline V CDR1 and CDR2: MDHEN, SYDVKM. This CDR3 has 14 residues. Losses at the gene ends were 6 bases for V and 5 bases for J; bases not matched to a gene: 5. CDR3 residues: CASSLTSGVDTQYF. The CDR3 bases are TGTGCCAGCAGCCTTACTAGCGGGGTAGATACGCAGTATTTT.

This sequence joins TRBV6-5 and TRBJ1-2, with D possibly TRBD1 on 6 matching bases. This CDR3 has 15 amino acids. Trimming pared 4 bases from V and 5 bases from J, leaving 17 bases between. Germline-derived CDR1 and CDR2 are MNHEY and SVGAGI. The CDR3 region is CASSFSGVGSYGYTF. The DNA for the CDR3 is TGTGCCAGCAGTTTTTCAGGGGTCGGCTCATATGGCTACACCTTC.

The chain carries TRBV7-9 and TRBJ2-1, with 8 bases that match TRBD2. CDR1 SEHNR and CDR2 FQNEAQ come from the germline V gene (reference sequence). J gave up 0 bases and V 5 bases, and 9 bases lay outside the gene matches. The length of the CDR3 is 17 residues. The CDR3 DNA sequence: TGTGCCAGCAGCCCCCAGGGACTAGGAAGCTCCTACAATGAGCAGTTCTTC. Residues: CASSPQGLGSSYNEQFF.

This rearrangement joins TRBV5-1 to TRBJ2-3; no clear D gene. This CDR3 is 16 amino acids long. Germline CDR1 and CDR2: SGHRS and YFSETQ. V dropped 0 bases and J dropped 0 bases, with 11 bases sitting between them. The DNA of the CDR3 is TGCGCCAGCAGCTTGGACGGTTACGGGAGCACAGATACGCAGTATTTT. Its translation is CASSLDGYGSTDTQYF. The full variable domain, completed using reference TRBV5-1 and TRBJ2-3, is KAGVTQTPRYLIKTRGQQVTLSCSPISGHRSVSWYQQTPGQGLQFLFEYFSETQRNKGNFPGRFSGRQFSNSRSEMNVSTLELGDSALYLCASSLDGYGSTDTQYFGPGTRLTVL.

The gene calls are TRBV19 and TRBJ1-1, with a tentative D call TRBD1 (5 bases). Germline lookup yields CDR1 LNHDA and CDR2 SQIVND (reference sequence). The CDR3 extends over 14 amino acids. The germline V and J ends were trimmed by 2 bases and 1 base, with 8 bases remaining between them. The CDR3 region is CASSIRGTNTEAFF. As DNA, the CDR3 is TGTGCCAGTAGTATAAGGGGCACGAACACTGAAGCTTTCTTT.

The chain employs TRBV28 and TRBJ1-3; D gene ambiguous. The CDR3 contains 16 residues. Germline assignment: CDR1 MDHEN and CDR2 SYDVKM. Trimming took 5 bases from V and 4 from J, leaving 18 bases between them. Here the CDR3 DNA reads TGTGCCAGCAGTCCCCTTGGCAGTCCGCAGGGAAACACCATATATTTT. Translating gives CASSPLGSPQGNTIYF.

The chain is built from TRBV7-9 and TRBJ2-7; D may be TRBD1 (6 bases). This CDR3 has 18 amino acids. The ends were cut back, 4 bases at V and 2 bases at J, with 24 bases in the middle. CDR1 is SEHNR and CDR2 is FQNEAQ in the germline V gene (reference sequence). The CDR3 is CASSSDLQGLVQPYEQYF. CDR3 nucleotides: TGTGCCAGCAGCTCCGATTTACAGGGTTTAGTGCAGCCCTACGAGCAGTACTTC.

This CDR3 reads CASSLERLTEQFF. The CDR3 nucleotides are TGTGCCAGCAGCTTAGAGCGGCTGACTGAGCAGTTCTTC. The chain has TRBV11-2 and TRBJ2-1; the D is unclear. CDR3 length: 13 amino acids. Germline loops: CDR1 SGHAT, CDR2 FQNNGV. V was clipped by 0 bases and J by 9 bases, with 9 bases between them. The whole variable domain, remainder taken from reference TRBV11-2 and TRBJ2-1, is EAGVAQSPRYKIIEKRQSVAFWCNPISGHATLYWYQQILGQGPKLLIQFQNNGVVDDSQLPKDRFSAERLKGVDSTLKIQPAKLEDSAVYLCASSLERLTEQFFGPGTRLTVL.

This sequence joins TRBV6-5 and TRBJ2-1, with D perhaps TRBD1 or TRBD2 (6 bases each). CDR1 is MNHEY, CDR2 SVGAGI, per germline. CDR3 length equals 15 residues. Trimming took off 3 bases at V and 5 bases at J, with 14 bases between the two ends. The CDR3 sequence: CASSYERRGNNEQFF. Here the CDR3 DNA reads TGTGCCAGCAGTTATGAGCGGAGGGGGAACAATGAGCAGTTCTTC.

This chain uses TRBV6-1 with TRBJ1-6, with D unclear. Trimming cost V 0 bases and J 0 bases, with 6 bases left between them. The CDR3 covers 16 residues. The V gene's germline CDR1 is MNHNS and CDR2 SASEGT. CDR3 bases: TGTGCCAGCAGTGAAGCGGGTAGCTCCTATAATTCACCCCTCCACTTT. Translated, it gives CASSEAGSSYNSPLHF.

The chain joins TRBV15 to TRBJ1-4; D unresolved. V was trimmed by 8 bases and J by 3 bases, leaving 10 bases between them. The CDR3 sequence is 13 residues long. Germline CDR1 LNHNV, CDR2 YYDKDF (reference sequence). In DNA form, the CDR3 reads TGTGCCACCGGTTTTAGGCCTAATGAAAAACTGTTTTTT. Translating it yields CATGFRPNEKLFF.